Listed here are 7 T cell receptor beta chains from one sample, sequenced in a study of blood T cells in healthy people across ages. Sample-barcoded 5' priming and a J-beta primer mix drove a second PCR of 7 to 11 cycles. TCRdb re-called the 5' RACE reads with MiXCR, one entry per CDR3 protein. The sample carries 700,000 to 950,000 distinct CDR3 sequences, roughly 43% recorded once. Sample: blood. Receptors were obtained from a woman aged 60 to 75 in good health.

Only a few counts were recorded for this clonotype. This chain links TRBV4-1 with TRBJ2-7; the D gene is possibly TRBD1 (5 bases). Trimming removed 4 bases from V and 7 bases from J, with 20 bases in between. Germline V gene sequence: CDR1 MGHRA, CDR2 YSYEKL. This CDR3 is 15 amino acids long. In DNA form, the CDR3 reads TGCGCCAGCAGCCCCGGCCAGGACATCTACAATGAGCAGTACTTC. This translates into CASSPGQDIYNEQYF.

This clonotype was recorded a few times. The rearrangement links TRBV5-1 to TRBJ2-3; the D gene is possibly TRBD2 (7 bases). The germline V gene has CDR1 SGHRS and CDR2 YFSETQ. CDR3 length equals 17 residues. The ends were cut back, 4 bases at V and 3 bases at J, with 21 bases in the middle. Here the CDR3 reads CASSHQPLRGATDTQYF. The CDR3 region has the DNA TGCGCCAGCAGCCACCAACCCCTCCGGGGGGCAACAGATACGCAGTATTTT.

This clonotype was seen at least ten times. The chain couples TRBV29-1 to TRBJ2-7, with TRBD1 matching 7 bases. The germline V gene encodes CDR1 SQVTM and CDR2 ANQGSEA. V shed 6 bases and J 2 bases; nucleotides not matched to a gene: 13. There are 15 residues in the CDR3. Here the CDR3 DNA reads TGCAGCGTGGCCCCTTGGACAGGACCAACCTACGAGCAGTACTTC. It is translated as CSVAPWTGPTYEQYF.

This clonotype was detected only a few times. The rearrangement joins TRBV6-6 to TRBJ1-4, with 8 positions matching TRBD1. The V and J ends lost 7 bases and 2 bases, in that order; junction bases with no gene match: 12. CDR1 MNHNY and CDR2 SVGAGI come from the germline V gene (reference sequence). CDR3 size: 17 residues. As DNA, the CDR3 is TGTGCCAGCACCACTGGGACAGGATCTCCGACTAATGAAAAACTGTTTTTT. Residues: CASTTGTGSPTNEKLFF.

In regard to this clonotype: Mismatch with germline at one junction end may stem from a read error. The chain employs TRBV28 and TRBJ2-7; unclear D gene. The CDR3 loop spans 11 amino acids. Germline V lookup: CDR1 MDHEN, CDR2 SYDVKM. This chain's CDR3 is CAGSLIYEQYF. In DNA form, the CDR3 reads TGTGCCGGCAGTTTAATCTACGAGCAGTACTTC.

This clonotype was detected once. V usage is TRBV3-1 and J usage is TRBJ2-7; TRBD2 is a possible D gene (6 bases). V lost 3 bases to trimming and J lost 0 bases, with 12 bases between them. The CDR3 is made up of 15 amino acids. Germline CDR1 is LGHDT and CDR2 is YNNKEL (reference sequence). The CDR3 DNA reads TGTGCCAGCAGCCAGAACCGGGGGAGCTCCTACGAGCAGTACTTC. Its protein product is CASSQNRGSSYEQYF.

The chain carries TRBV11-2 and TRBJ2-7, with TRBD2 matching 10 bases. Germline trimming cut 7 bases from V and 6 bases from J; bases unmatched to any gene: 3. The CDR3 sequence is 12 residues long. Per the germline V gene, CDR1 is SGHAT and CDR2 is FQNNGV. The DNA for the CDR3 is TGTGCCAGCAAGCGGGAGGGCTTCGAGCAGTACTTC. It specifies CASKREGFEQYF.